The TCR beta chain described here comes from a study of T cells in Graves' hyperthyroidism and ophthalmopathy. Whole-study context: Blood was drawn when the patient was first diagnosed and still untreated.

V gave up 6 bases and J gave up 4 bases, with 15 bases separating them. Germline V gene sequence: CDR1 KGHSH, CDR2 LQKENI. This CDR3 region has 14 residues. This clonotype was counted at least ten times. Researchers amplified the TCR beta CDR3 regions from RNA transcripts. When the TCR CDR3 underwent first-round RT-PCR, the HTBI primer set was used. TCRdb redid the calling of the multiplex PCR reads with MiXCR, one entry per CDR3 protein. The sample has over 300,000 distinct CDR3 sequences, about 15% seen once. Patients counted as stable if ophthalmopathy did not develop within 18 months. The receptor was derived from an older woman with Graves' hyperthyroidism. The J gene is TRBJ1-1, the V gene TRBV18; D gene unclear. Material for sequencing was blood. DNA for the CDR3: TGTGCCAGCTCCTATAGCGTGAGTGTCACTGAAGCTTTCTTT. It yields the protein CASSYSVSVTEAFF.